These 29 T cell receptor beta chains were all obtained from the same sample, sequenced in a study of beta chain features in type 1 diabetes. The isolated RNA, all of it, was reverse transcribed, so expressed TCRB transcripts were what got sequenced. Sequencing was performed with immunoSEQ multiplex PCR; in TCRdb, only in-frame clones are kept and a portion is missing. The sample gives under 850,000 clones, around 15% of which show up once; less than 0.025% is in the top ten. Antigens of these TCRs are unknown. Findings and limits, study-wide: Moderate but significant shortening of TCRB CDR3s was recorded in all four CD4+ subsets from Type 1 diabetes patients.

The sequencing sample was made of naive CD4+ T cells from blood. All receptors come from a man younger than 30 with type 1 diabetes.

This chain joins TRBV2 and TRBJ1-4; D possibly corresponds to TRBD1 (6 bases). Deletions cut 6 bases from V and 2 bases from J, with 13 bases between. CDR1 is SNHLY and CDR2 is FYNNEI in the germline V gene. The CDR3 has 15 amino acids. DNA for the CDR3: TGTGCCAGCAGAAACGACAGGTCCACTAATGAAAAACTGTTTTTT. Translating gives CASRNDRSTNEKLFF.

This chain uses TRBV30 with TRBJ1-5; D is unresolved. Trimming shortened V by 5 bases and J by 0 bases, and 14 bases separated the two germline ends. CDR1 is GTSNPN, CDR2 SVGIG, per germline (reference sequence). This CDR3 contains 15 residues. CDR3 nucleotide sequence: TGTGCCTGGCAATTAGGAGGTCTTAGCAATCAGCCCCAGCATTTT. The encoded protein is CAWQLGGLSNQPQHF.

This clone was detected a few times. This rearrangement joins TRBV7-9 to TRBJ2-3; D is undetermined. This CDR3 has 13 amino acids. The V end was cut by 1 base, the J end by 1 base, with 3 bases between. Germline assignment: CDR1 SEHNR and CDR2 FQNEAQ (reference sequence). CDR3 sequence (DNA): TGTGCCAGCAGCTTAGTACGCACAGATACGCAGTATTTT. Translated: CASSLVRTDTQYF.

This clone showed up just a few times. The chain employs TRBV30 and TRBJ2-3; D unresolved. V was clipped by 5 bases and J by 5 bases, with 8 bases between them. The CDR3 is made up of 11 amino acids. The germline V gene encodes CDR1 GTSNPN and CDR2 SVGIG (reference sequence). For the CDR3, the DNA is TGTGCCTGGGATACTGGAGATACGCAGTATTTT. Translated: CAWDTGDTQYF.

This clone showed up just a few times. The chain links TRBV7-2 to TRBJ1-2, with unresolved D. Between the trimmed V and J ends, which lost 2 bases and 2 bases, there was a span of 9 bases. CDR3 size: 14 residues. In germline, CDR1 is SGHTA, CDR2 FQGNSA. The CDR3 DNA reads TGTGCCAGCAGCTTAAGTGAATCCAACTATGGCTACACCTTC. It encodes CASSLSESNYGYTF.

A few counts support this clone. This rearrangement joins TRBV5-1 to TRBJ1-6; a weak D match, TRBD1 (5 bases). This CDR3 is 14 amino acids long. From germline, CDR1 is SGHRS and CDR2 YFSETQ. Trimming removed 0 bases from V and 6 bases from J, with 7 bases in between. CDR3 region: CASSLEGVNSPLHF. In nucleotides, the CDR3 is TGCGCCAGCAGCTTGGAAGGGGTTAATTCACCCCTCCACTTT.

In DNA, the CDR3 is TGTGCCAGCAGCTTAGCGGAGGGGACTAGCGCCTATACGCAGTATTTT. It specifies CASSLAEGTSAYTQYF. This chain joins TRBV7-2 and TRBJ2-3; 10 positions agree with TRBD2. This CDR3 is 16 amino acids long. CDR1 is SGHTA, CDR2 FQGNSA, per germline. V lost 0 bases, J lost 7 bases, and 7 bases stayed unmatched.

The CDR3 here is CAWSVGARTEAFF. In DNA form, the CDR3 reads TGTGCCTGGAGTGTGGGGGCCCGAACTGAAGCTTTCTTT. The gene calls are TRBV30 and TRBJ1-1; D is possibly TRBD1 (6 bases). This CDR3 has 13 amino acids. Germline CDR1 GTSNPN, CDR2 SVGIG (reference sequence). The V gene lost 0 bases and the J gene lost 5 bases, with 10 bases spanning the gap. The variable domain in full, with the rest retrieved from reference TRBV30 and TRBJ1-1, is SQTIHQWPATLVQPVGSPLSLECTVEGTSNPNLYWYRQAAGRGLQLLFYSVGIGQISSEVPQNLSASRPQDRQFILSSKKLLLSDSGFYLCAWSVGARTEAFFGQGTRLTVV.

This clone was seen only a few times. This chain uses TRBV6-5 with TRBJ1-5; D not certain. V lost 4 bases to trimming and J lost 2 bases, with 9 bases between them. CDR3 size: 14 residues. Germline V CDR1 and CDR2: MNHEY, SVGAGI. Here the CDR3 reads CASSWERGNQPQHF. CDR3 bases: TGTGCCAGCAGTTGGGAGCGGGGCAATCAGCCCCAGCATTTT.

As for this clone: An end of the junction differs from the germline gene, which may be a read error. J is TRBJ2-5 and V is TRBV7-7; either TRBD1 or TRBD2 may fit D (5 bases each). Germline V CDR1 and CDR2: SSHAT, FNYEAQ (reference sequence). This CDR3 has 15 residues. This CDR3 is CASSLQAGVQETQYF. The CDR3 DNA follows: TGTGCTAGCAGCTTACAGGCCGGGGTCCAAGAGACCCAGTACTTC.

The V and J genes are TRBV6-5 and TRBJ1-2; no reliable D call. The ends were cut back, 4 bases at V and 6 bases at J, with 12 bases in the middle. In germline, CDR1 is MNHEY, CDR2 SVGAGI. The CDR3 sequence is 13 residues long. DNA for the CDR3: TGTGCCAGCAGTTTTAACGGGAGGAATGGCTACACCTTC. Its translation is CASSFNGRNGYTF.

This chain joins TRBV30 and TRBJ1-6; TRBD1 matches at 9 bases. The CDR3 has 16 residues. The trim removed 2 bases at V and 7 bases at J, leaving 9 bases unmatched. Germline CDR1 GTSNPN, CDR2 SVGIG (reference sequence). The CDR3 spells CAWSPIGQGYNSPLHF. The DNA for the CDR3 is TGTGCCTGGAGTCCTATCGGACAGGGGTACAATTCACCCCTCCACTTT.

This chain uses TRBV30 with TRBJ1-2, with D uncertain. Trimming left V 0 bases short and J 6 bases short, with 23 bases between. The CDR3 loop spans 17 amino acids. CDR1 is GTSNPN, CDR2 SVGIG, per germline (reference sequence). Here the CDR3 DNA reads TGTGCCTGGAGTGTACAGTCGTCACCTATTTCCGCGGATGGCTACACCTTC. The encoded protein is CAWSVQSSPISADGYTF.

V and J are TRBV7-2 and TRBJ1-2; no clear D gene. CDR1 is SGHTA and CDR2 is FQGNSA in the germline V gene. This CDR3 is 13 amino acids long. V was shortened by 1 base and J by 4 bases, with 7 bases between the two germline ends. CDR3 DNA: TGTGCCAGCAGCTTAGGCAAGTTCTATGGCTACACCTTC. Translation gives CASSLGKFYGYTF.

The rearrangement joins TRBV29-1 to TRBJ1-1; weak D call: TRBD1 (6 bases). Germline V lookup: CDR1 SQVTM, CDR2 ANQGSEA. V lost 2 bases and J 1 base, leaving 8 bases between the germline ends. The CDR3 has 13 residues. In DNA, the CDR3 is TGCAGCGTTGAAAGGGGGAAGAACACTGAAGCTTTCTTT. Its translation: CSVERGKNTEAFF.

The chain combines TRBV6-6 with TRBJ2-7; D is undetermined. The CDR3 length is 14 residues. Germline loops: CDR1 MNHNY, CDR2 SVGAGI (reference sequence). V shed 5 bases and J shed 0 bases, with 11 bases lying between them. CDR3 in DNA: TGTGCCAGCAGTACCTCCGGCTCCTCCTACGAGCAGTACTTC. Translated, it gives CASSTSGSSYEQYF.

This rearrangement joins TRBV5-4 to TRBJ2-1; D not certain. Trimming left V 2 bases short and J 7 bases short, with 19 bases between. CDR3 length equals 16 residues. Looked up from germline, CDR1 is SGHNT and CDR2 is YYREEE (reference sequence). The CDR3 protein is CASSFGLASLSNEQFF. The DNA of the CDR3 is TGTGCCAGCAGCTTCGGGCTGGCCTCCCTATCAAATGAGCAGTTCTTC. Full variable domain (missing parts from reference TRBV5-4 and TRBJ2-1): ETGVTQSPTHLIKTRGQQVTLRCSSQSGHNTVSWYQQALGQGPQFIFQYYREEENGRGNFPPRFSGLQFPNYSSELNVNALELDDSALYLCASSFGLASLSNEQFFGPGTRLTVL.

The J gene is TRBJ2-5, the V gene TRBV5-4; TRBD2 matches 10 bases. V gave up 3 bases and J gave up 0 bases; unmatched junction bases: 8. The CDR3 length is 17 residues. Germline values: CDR1 SGHNT, CDR2 YYREEE (reference sequence). DNA of the CDR3: TGTGCCAGCAGCTCTGCCGGGACTAGCGTAAACCAAGAGACCCAGTACTTC. This sequence encodes CASSSAGTSVNQETQYF.

This clone showed up just a few times. The rearrangement uses TRBV19 and TRBJ2-1; D gene unclear. CDR3 length: 14 residues. In germline, CDR1 is LNHDA, CDR2 SQIVND (reference sequence). Trimming took 3 bases from V and 7 from J, leaving 13 bases between them. In nucleotides, the CDR3 is TGTGCCAGTAGTATCTTGGACGGACGTAATGAGCAGTTCTTC. This codes for CASSILDGRNEQFF.

This clone was seen a handful of times. V and J are TRBV7-9 and TRBJ2-1, with 9 bases lining up with TRBD2. Germline loops: CDR1 SEHNR, CDR2 FQNEAQ (reference sequence). Trimming cost V 2 bases and J 8 bases; bases outside gene matches: 10. CDR3 length: 16 amino acids. The CDR3 bases are TGTGCCAGCAGCTTAACCCCTAGCGGGGTTATGGATGAGCAGTTCTTC. Protein sequence: CASSLTPSGVMDEQFF.

This clone came up a few times. The J gene is TRBJ1-3, the V gene TRBV25-1; D is ambiguous. Trimming pared 5 bases from V and 2 bases from J, leaving 4 bases between. Germline V gene sequence: CDR1 MGHDK, CDR2 SYGVNS. There are 12 residues in the CDR3. The CDR3 loop reads CASSLAGNTIYF. CDR3 DNA sequence: TGTGCCAGCAGTCTGGCTGGAAACACCATATATTTT.

The V call is TRBV27, the J call TRBJ2-7; a weak D match, TRBD1 (5 bases). CDR1 and CDR2 (germline): MNHEY, SMNVEV (reference sequence). V lost 6 bases, J lost 4 bases, and 16 bases lay in between. The CDR3 consists of 14 residues. As DNA, the CDR3 is TGTGCCAGCAGACTTCAGGGCCTACCTTACGAGCAGTACTTC. Its protein is CASRLQGLPYEQYF.

This clone showed up just a few times. This chain connects TRBV25-1 to TRBJ1-1; tentative D call: TRBD1 (5 bases). The germline V gene has CDR1 MGHDK and CDR2 SYGVNS. This CDR3 has 14 residues. Trimming shortened V by 4 bases and J by 5 bases, and 14 bases separated the two germline ends. CDR3 bases: TGTGCCAGCAGTGCCCTTCAGGGATGGACTGAAGCTTTCTTT. Amino acid sequence: CASSALQGWTEAFF.

The chain couples TRBV7-6 to TRBJ1-6, with 7 bases aligning to TRBD1. J gave up 7 bases and V 6 bases, and 6 bases lay outside the gene matches. This CDR3 is 14 amino acids long. The V gene's germline CDR1 is SGHVS and CDR2 FNYEAQ. This chain's CDR3 is CASRATGVNSPLHF. The CDR3 coding sequence is TGTGCCAGCAGAGCTACAGGGGTAAATTCACCCCTCCACTTT.

The V gene is TRBV6-1, the J gene TRBJ1-6; TRBD1 agrees at 8 bases. The CDR3 totals 15 residues. Germline CDR1 is MNHNS and CDR2 is SASEGT. V lost 5 bases and J lost 10; bases outside the gene matches: 10. CDR3 in amino acids: CASSSWTGKVSPLHF. The CDR3, as DNA: TGTGCCAGCAGTTCTTGGACAGGGAAAGTCTCACCCCTCCACTTT.

This clone appeared a few times. The chain employs TRBV19 and TRBJ1-2, with no clear D. Trimming took 5 bases from V and 7 from J, leaving 20 bases between them. The CDR3 loop spans 15 amino acids. Germline V gene data show CDR1 as LNHDA and CDR2 as SQIVND (reference sequence). CDR3 region: CASSPWAGKPSGYTF. In nucleotides, the CDR3 is TGTGCCAGTAGTCCTTGGGCCGGGAAGCCCTCTGGCTACACCTTC.

This clone was observed a few times. This rearrangement joins TRBV4-1 to TRBJ1-5, with TRBD1 matching 12 bases. V was pared by 4 bases and J by 6 bases, with 4 bases of the junction left unmatched. From germline, CDR1 is MGHRA and CDR2 YSYEKL. The CDR3 contains 15 residues. The CDR3 loop reads CASSLGTGGSQPQHF. The DNA for the CDR3 is TGCGCCAGCAGCCTAGGGACAGGGGGCTCTCAGCCCCAGCATTTT.

This rearrangement joins TRBV5-8 to TRBJ2-5; TRBD1 or TRBD2 may be the D gene (5 bases each). There are 16 residues in the CDR3. The germline V gene has CDR1 SGHTS and CDR2 YDEGEE. V shed 0 bases and J shed 3 bases, with 15 bases lying between them. In DNA, the CDR3 is TGTGCCAGCAGCTTGGTACAGGTACAGCGGAAAGAGACCCAGTACTTC. It yields the protein CASSLVQVQRKETQYF.

In its sample, this clone was seen a few times. This sample also contains other DNA sequences that code for the same CDR3. The V and J genes are TRBV29-1 and TRBJ2-5; D perhaps matches TRBD2 (6 bases). CDR3 length: 12 residues. V dropped 4 bases and J dropped 3 bases, with 9 bases sitting between them. CDR1 SQVTM and CDR2 ANQGSEA come from the germline V gene. The CDR3 here is CSVVAGKETQYF. The CDR3 DNA reads TGCAGCGTTGTCGCGGGGAAAGAGACCCAGTACTTC.